Presented here are 28 T cell receptor beta chains from one specimen sequenced in a study of early T cells in non-severe SARS-CoV-2 infection. TCRdb passed the 5' RACE reads through MiXCR, listing each CDR3 protein once. The repertoire holds about 48,000 distinct CDR3 sequences, with 6.5% to 9.5% as singletons. The sequenced sample was whole blood. Every receptor here comes from an adult who was a healthcare worker with PCR-confirmed SARS-CoV-2 infection or an uninfected control (not recorded which).

This clonotype was recorded many times. The gene calls are TRBV6-6 and TRBJ1-5, with D uncertain. Trimming took 4 bases from V and 4 from J, leaving 11 bases between them. Germline CDR1 and CDR2: MNHNY and SVGAGI (reference sequence). The CDR3 has 14 amino acids. CDR3 sequence reads: CASSWSETNQPQHF. CDR3 bases: TGTGCCAGCAGTTGGTCGGAGACTAATCAGCCCCAGCATTTT.

This clonotype was picked up many times. This sequence joins TRBV15 and TRBJ1-1, with no clear D. Trimming shortened V by 3 bases and J by 5 bases, and 25 bases separated the two germline ends. This CDR3 is 18 amino acids long. Germline lookup yields CDR1 LNHNV and CDR2 YYDKDF (reference sequence). The CDR3: CATSRQIRTVVWGTEAFF. CDR3 DNA sequence: TGTGCCACCAGCAGGCAAATTAGGACGGTAGTTTGGGGAACTGAAGCTTTCTTT.

This clonotype was seen ten or more times. This chain uses TRBV10-3 with TRBJ1-2; tentatively, D is TRBD1 (5 bases). The CDR3 has 12 residues. Germline V gene sequence: CDR1 ENHRY, CDR2 SYGVKD. V was shortened by 2 bases and J by 4 bases, with 5 bases between the two germline ends. The DNA of the CDR3 is TGTGCCATCAGTGAGGGGGGCTATGGCTACACCTTC. It yields the protein CAISEGGYGYTF.

This clonotype showed up many times. The chain employs TRBV7-7 and TRBJ2-2; D unclear. V was shortened by 0 bases and J by 0 bases, with 8 bases between the two germline ends. Germline loops: CDR1 SSHAT, CDR2 FNYEAQ (reference sequence). The CDR3 contains 16 residues. In DNA, the CDR3 is TGTGCCAGCAGCTTAGCGCTAGTTCCGAACACCGGGGAGCTGTTTTTT. It encodes CASSLALVPNTGELFF.

The table lists this clonotype with many counts. The chain joins TRBV21-1 to TRBJ1-1; no DNA check was done on the table's D call, TRBD1. TRBV21-1 is classified as a pseudogene. The CDR3 runs to 12 residues. The CDR3 reads CASSKGRGPAFF. The CDR3 region has the DNA TGTGCCAGCAGCAAAGGGAGGGGGCCAGCTTTCTTT.

This clonotype was recorded many times. V is TRBV7-2 and J is TRBJ1-1; 7 bases agree with TRBD1. Looked up from germline, CDR1 is SGHTA and CDR2 is FQGNSA. The CDR3 runs to 17 residues. V was clipped by 5 bases and J by 0 bases; unmatched bases: 12. The CDR3 loop reads CASSLSETGYLNTEAFF. For the CDR3, the DNA is TGTGCCAGCAGCCTTTCAGAGACAGGGTACCTGAACACTGAAGCTTTCTTT.

This rearrangement joins TRBV12-3 or TRBV12-4 to TRBJ2-4; D unresolved. The ends were cut back, 5 bases at V and 12 bases at J, with 11 bases in the middle. The CDR3 is 11 amino acids. CDR3 nucleotides: TGTGCCAGCAGTAACAACAGTGATCAGTACTTC. The encoded protein is CASSNNSDQYF.

This clonotype was picked up a small number of times. The gene calls are TRBV6-6 and TRBJ1-2, with TRBD1 matching 8 bases. The J segment lost 1 base and the V segment lost 6 bases, leaving 10 bases of the junction unmatched. The CDR3 spans 16 residues. Germline V gene data show CDR1 as MNHNY and CDR2 as SVGAGI (reference sequence). CDR3 coding DNA: TGTGCCAGCAGGTCCACACCGACAGGGGATAACTATGGCTACACCTTC. This translates into CASRSTPTGDNYGYTF.

This clonotype was observed at least ten times. The chain combines TRBV20-1 with TRBJ2-7; 8 nucleotides align to TRBD2. Germline V gene lookup returns CDR1 DFQATT and CDR2 SNEGSKA (reference sequence). The CDR3 runs 18 residues. V lost 5 bases, J lost 4 bases, and 22 bases stayed unmatched. Here the CDR3 DNA reads TGCAGTGCTCCCCCCGGGACTAGGGTCGTTCCTGGTAAATACGAGCAGTACTTC. Its protein is CSAPPGTRVVPGKYEQYF.

This clonotype came up many times. This chain joins TRBV28 and TRBJ1-4, with D unclear. Germline CDR1 and CDR2: MDHEN and SYDVKM. This CDR3 region has 17 residues. V was clipped by 2 bases and J by 0 bases, with 13 bases between them. In DNA, the CDR3 is TGTGCCAGCAGTTTACGGGCTGGTTCTGCAACTAATGAAAAACTGTTTTTT. It codes for CASSLRAGSATNEKLFF.

Many counts were recorded for this clonotype. The chain carries TRBV7-9 and TRBJ2-1; a possible D gene is TRBD2 (6 bases). The CDR3 is 14 residues long. The germline gives CDR1 SEHNR, CDR2 FQNEAQ (reference sequence). Trimming shortened V by 1 base and J by 5 bases, and 9 bases separated the two germline ends. The CDR3 coding sequence is TGTGCCAGCAGCTTAGGCGGGGAAAACAATGAGCAGTTCTTC. Protein sequence: CASSLGGENNEQFF.

There are many counts of this clonotype. J is TRBJ2-1 and V is TRBV11-3; D possibly corresponds to TRBD1 (6 bases). Trimming cost V 6 bases and J 2 bases, with 11 bases left between them. This CDR3 spans 14 amino acids. Germline values: CDR1 SGHNT, CDR2 YENEEA. In DNA form, the CDR3 reads TGTGCCAGCAGTGAGCAGGGGACCTACAATGAGCAGTTCTTC. Translating it yields CASSEQGTYNEQFF.

At least ten counts were recorded for this clonotype. This sequence joins TRBV29-1 and TRBJ2-7, with TRBD2 matching over 13 bases. The germline gives CDR1 SQVTM, CDR2 ANQGSEA. Losses at the gene ends were 0 bases for V and 0 bases for J; bases not matched to a gene: 2. The CDR3 sequence is 16 residues long. Here the CDR3 reads CSVEEGTSGASYEQYF. The CDR3 nucleotides read TGCAGCGTTGAAGAGGGGACTAGCGGGGCCTCCTACGAGCAGTACTTC.

V is TRBV12-3 or TRBV12-4 and J is TRBJ2-1, with D possibly being TRBD1 (6 bases). Trimming stripped 7 bases from V and 8 bases from J, with 15 bases between. CDR3 length: 13 residues. For the CDR3, the DNA is TGTGCCAGCAAACTACAGGGATCCCATGAGCAGTTCTTC. This codes for CASKLQGSHEQFF.

This chain uses TRBV29-1 with TRBJ2-5, with D perhaps matching TRBD2 (6 bases). This CDR3 region has 13 residues. The V gene lost 1 base and the J gene lost 4 bases, with 10 bases spanning the gap. The V gene's germline CDR1 is SQVTM and CDR2 ANQGSEA. This CDR3 is CSVEGGGVETQYF. Here the CDR3 DNA reads TGCAGCGTTGAAGGAGGAGGGGTAGAGACCCAGTACTTC.

This clonotype occurred many times. The chain is built from TRBV28 and TRBJ1-1; TRBD1 agrees at 9 bases. V was clipped by 4 bases and J by 1 base; unmatched bases: 10. The CDR3 runs 17 residues. Germline loops: CDR1 MDHEN, CDR2 SYDVKM. CDR3 sequence: CASSSPGQGNRNTEAFF. In DNA form, the CDR3 reads TGTGCCAGCAGTTCCCCGGGACAGGGTAATAGGAACACTGAAGCTTTCTTT.

There are many counts of this clonotype. The gene calls are TRBV11-2 and TRBJ2-2; D remains ambiguous. Germline CDR1 and CDR2: SGHAT and FQNNGV. V lost 5 bases, J lost 0 bases, and 10 bases lay in between. The CDR3 covers 15 residues. DNA of the CDR3: TGTGCCAGCAGCCTTGCCAACGCGAACACCGGGGAGCTGTTTTTT. Translated, it gives CASSLANANTGELFF. Combining the CDR3 with reference TRBV11-2 and TRBJ2-2 gives the whole variable domain EAGVAQSPRYKIIEKRQSVAFWCNPISGHATLYWYQQILGQGPKLLIQFQNNGVVDDSQLPKDRFSAERLKGVDSTLKIQPAKLEDSAVYLCASSLANANTGELFFGEGSRLTVL.

The table lists this clonotype with many counts. V is TRBV28 and J is TRBJ2-7; D gene unclear. The CDR3 is made up of 14 amino acids. CDR1 MDHEN and CDR2 SYDVKM come from the germline V gene. V was shortened by 4 bases and J by 2 bases, with 12 bases between the two germline ends. CDR3 loop: CASSSGYNPYEQYF. DNA of the CDR3: TGTGCCAGCAGTTCGGGTTACAACCCCTACGAGCAGTACTTC.

This clonotype was seen many times. The chain uses TRBV3-1 and TRBJ1-4; no clear D. Trimming cost V 4 bases and J 3 bases, with 12 bases left between them. The length of the CDR3 is 15 residues. Per germline, CDR1 LGHDT and CDR2 YNNKEL (reference sequence). This chain's CDR3 is CASSRQPGANEKLFF. The CDR3 nucleotides are TGTGCCAGCAGCCGACAACCCGGAGCTAATGAAAAACTGTTTTTT.

The table lists this clonotype with many counts. The rearrangement links TRBV6-5 to TRBJ1-2; 10 bases fit TRBD1. The junction had 4 bases not matched to a gene; V was cut back by 2 bases and J by 7 bases. CDR3 length: 14 residues. Germline CDR1 is MNHEY and CDR2 is SVGAGI. CDR3 residues: CASSYTGTGAGYTF. The CDR3, as DNA: TGTGCCAGCAGTTACACCGGGACAGGGGCTGGCTACACCTTC.

This clonotype came up a few times. The rearrangement links TRBV11-3 to TRBJ2-2, with no clear D. V lost 2 bases and J lost 0, with 10 bases in between. Germline lookup yields CDR1 SGHNT and CDR2 YENEEA. The CDR3 has 16 amino acids. CDR3 amino acids: CASSLQSGANTGELFF. The DNA for the CDR3 is TGTGCCAGCAGCTTACAATCCGGAGCGAACACCGGGGAGCTGTTTTTT.

This clonotype was detected a few times. This chain joins TRBV10-1 and TRBJ2-3; TRBD2 agrees at 8 bases. Losses at the gene ends were 6 bases for V and 4 bases for J; bases not matched to a gene: 6. CDR1 and CDR2 (germline): WNHNN, SYGVQD (reference sequence). CDR3 length: 14 residues. The CDR3 protein is CASSAGGGPDTQYF. The CDR3 nucleotides read TGCGCCAGCAGCGCGGGAGGCGGGCCAGATACGCAGTATTTT.

This clonotype was counted only a few times. The chain couples TRBV5-6 to TRBJ2-7, with D possibly being TRBD1 or TRBD2 (5 bases each). The germline CDR1 and CDR2 sequences are SGHDT and YYEEEE. The CDR3 runs to 13 residues. Deletions cut 0 bases from V and 3 bases from J, with 7 bases between. The CDR3 reads CASSLVGGYEQYF. CDR3 sequence (DNA): TGTGCCAGCAGCTTGGTTGGGGGCTACGAGCAGTACTTC.

This clonotype was seen a few times. The V and J genes are TRBV18 and TRBJ1-6, with 7 bases fitting TRBD1. This CDR3 has 13 amino acids. V lost 4 bases, J lost 8 bases, and 2 bases stayed unmatched. CDR1 is KGHSH and CDR2 is LQKENI in the germline V gene. CDR3 nucleotide sequence: TGTGCCAGCTCACGTACAGGGGATTCACCCCTCCACTTT. The encoded protein is CASSRTGDSPLHF.

The gene calls are TRBV3-1 and TRBJ2-5; 9 positions agree with TRBD2. The V and J ends lost 6 bases and 0 bases, in that order; junction bases with no gene match: 5. This CDR3 contains 15 residues. Germline CDR1 reads LGHDT; CDR2 reads YNNKEL (reference sequence). CDR3 sequence: CASRETSGYQETQYF. CDR3 coding DNA: TGTGCCAGCAGGGAGACTAGCGGCTACCAAGAGACCCAGTACTTC.

The table lists this clonotype with many counts. The V gene is TRBV7-9, the J gene TRBJ1-2; TRBD1 is a possible D gene (5 bases). Between the trimmed V and J ends, which lost 5 bases and 6 bases, there was a span of 10 bases. This CDR3 has 12 residues. Germline V CDR1 and CDR2: SEHNR, FQNEAQ (reference sequence). The CDR3 DNA reads TGTGCCAGCAGCCAGATGGGGGATGGCTACACCTTC. Translating it yields CASSQMGDGYTF.

There are a few counts of this clonotype. CDR3 sequence reads: CASSSAGRYTDTQYF. As DNA, the CDR3 is TGTGCCAGCAGCTCTGCTGGTAGGTACACAGATACGCAGTATTTT. The chain is built from TRBV7-9 and TRBJ2-3; D unresolved. Trimming took 4 bases from V and 2 from J, leaving 13 bases between them. The length of the CDR3 is 15 residues. The V gene's germline CDR1 is SEHNR and CDR2 FQNEAQ (reference sequence).

The sample holds a few counts of this clonotype. This chain joins TRBV12-3 or TRBV12-4 and TRBJ2-3, with 8 nucleotides matching TRBD2. There are 15 residues in the CDR3. V gave up 5 bases and J gave up 5 bases; unmatched junction bases: 9. The chain's CDR3 is CASSLSGVVGDTQYF. The CDR3, as DNA: TGTGCCAGCAGTCTTAGCGGGGTGGTTGGAGATACGCAGTATTTT.